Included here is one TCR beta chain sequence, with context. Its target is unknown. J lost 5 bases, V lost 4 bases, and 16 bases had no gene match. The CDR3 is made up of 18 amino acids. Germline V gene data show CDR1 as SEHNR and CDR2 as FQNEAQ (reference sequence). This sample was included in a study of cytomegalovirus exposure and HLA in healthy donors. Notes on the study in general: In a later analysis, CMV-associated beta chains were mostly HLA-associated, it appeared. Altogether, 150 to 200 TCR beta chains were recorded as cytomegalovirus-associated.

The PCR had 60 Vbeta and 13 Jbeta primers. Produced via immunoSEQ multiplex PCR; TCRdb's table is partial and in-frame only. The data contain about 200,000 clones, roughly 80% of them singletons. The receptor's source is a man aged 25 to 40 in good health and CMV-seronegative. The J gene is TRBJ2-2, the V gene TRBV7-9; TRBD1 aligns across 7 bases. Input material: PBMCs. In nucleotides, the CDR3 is TGTGCCAGCAGCTCCCCGCGGGTCGGGACAGATTATACCGGGGAGCTGTTTTTT. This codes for CASSSPRVGTDYTGELFF.